A single sample is the source of the 22 T cell receptor beta chains below, sequenced in a study of beta chain features in type 1 diabetes. Regarding the study as a whole: Shorter TCRB CDR3s, moderately but significantly so, marked every one of the four CD4+ subsets in Type 1 diabetes patients.

Their cognate antigens are unknown. Isolated RNA was reverse transcribed in full, so expressed TCRB transcripts were sequenced. TCRdb keeps only in-frame clones here, not all; method: immunoSEQ multiplex PCR. The data show 500,000 to 800,000 clones, around an eighth seen once. Sequencing input: naive CD4+ T cells from blood. Receptor source: a man in his thirties or forties with type 1 diabetes.

The sample holds a few counts of this clone. This chain connects TRBV9 to TRBJ2-5; maybe TRBD2 (6 bases). Germline-derived CDR1 and CDR2 are SGDLS and YYNGEE. Trimming removed 3 bases from V and 3 bases from J, with 12 bases in between. This CDR3 is built from 14 residues. DNA of the CDR3: TGTGCCAGCAGCGCGGGACTCCTAAAAGAGACCCAGTACTTC. Translated: CASSAGLLKETQYF.

This chain uses TRBV29-1 with TRBJ1-2; TRBD1 matches at 9 bases. Germline V gene lookup returns CDR1 SQVTM and CDR2 ANQGSEA. This CDR3 comprises 19 residues. Germline trimming cut 2 bases from V and 0 bases from J; bases unmatched to any gene: 16. The CDR3 DNA is TGCAGCGTTGAACTGCGGCCGGGAACAGGGGGCAATTCTAACTATGGCTACACCTTC. Residues: CSVELRPGTGGNSNYGYTF.

This clone was recorded a few times. The chain has TRBV4-1 and TRBJ2-1, with D hard to call. Trimming removed 2 bases at V and 8 bases at J, with 10 bases between. CDR3 length: 13 residues. The germline V gene has CDR1 MGHRA and CDR2 YSYEKL. The DNA for the CDR3 is TGCGCCAGCAGCCAATCCGCGCGTTATGAGCAGTTCTTC. Protein: CASSQSARYEQFF.

V usage is TRBV6-5 and J usage is TRBJ1-5; the match to TRBD1 covers 9 bases. This CDR3 comprises 15 residues. V lost 6 bases and J lost 5; bases outside the gene matches: 8. CDR1 MNHEY and CDR2 SVGAGI come from the germline V gene. In DNA form, the CDR3 reads TGTGCCAGCAGCCACACAGGGGGCTGGGATCAGCCCCAGCATTTT. This codes for CASSHTGGWDQPQHF.

The chain uses TRBV6-5 and TRBJ1-2; a weak D match, TRBD1 (5 bases). The CDR3 has 12 residues. CDR1 is MNHEY, CDR2 SVGAGI, per germline. V lost 6 bases to trimming and J lost 8 bases, with 13 bases between them. CDR3 nucleotide sequence: TGTGCCAGCAGAGGGACTCTTTACGGCTACACCTTC. This sequence encodes CASRGTLYGYTF.

This clone has just a few counts. The chain links TRBV9 to TRBJ2-1; 10 bases match TRBD2. With 1 base clipped from V and 4 bases from J, the junction kept 2 bases outside the gene matches. The germline V gene encodes CDR1 SGDLS and CDR2 YYNGEE. The length of the CDR3 is 15 residues. The CDR3 spells CASSVSGGEYNEQFF. CDR3 nucleotide sequence: TGTGCCAGCAGCGTAAGCGGGGGGGAGTACAATGAGCAGTTCTTC.

This clone was counted only a few times. V is TRBV5-6 and J is TRBJ1-2, with a tentative D call TRBD1 (6 bases). Germline CDR1 and CDR2: SGHDT and YYEEEE. This CDR3 is built from 13 residues. Trimming took 4 bases from V and 2 from J, leaving 9 bases between them. CDR3 bases: TGTGCCAGCAGCCCTGGACAGAACTATGGCTACACCTTC. As protein: CASSPGQNYGYTF. Complete variable domain (other parts from reference TRBV5-6 and TRBJ1-2): DAGVTQSPTHLIKTRGQQVTLRCSPKSGHDTVSWYQQALGQGPQFIFQYYEEEERQRGNFPDRFSGHQFPNYSSELNVNALLLGDSALYLCASSPGQNYGYTFGSGTRLTVV.

This clone was seen a handful of times. V and J are TRBV14 and TRBJ2-2; 7 bases match TRBD2. CDR1 is SGHDN and CDR2 is FVKESK in the germline V gene. The CDR3 contains 15 residues. With 6 bases clipped from V and 3 bases from J, the junction kept 7 bases outside the gene matches. CDR3 sequence reads: CASSRTGGHTGELFF. In DNA form, the CDR3 reads TGTGCCAGCAGTCGAACGGGGGGTCACACCGGGGAGCTGTTTTTT.

This sequence joins TRBV13 and TRBJ1-3; TRBD1 is a possible D gene (5 bases). CDR1 and CDR2 from the germline V gene are PRHDT and FYEKMQ (reference sequence). V lost 1 base and J lost 14, with 18 bases in between. The CDR3 sequence is 14 residues long. CDR3: CASSLEGRARSLYF. The CDR3 DNA reads TGTGCCAGCAGCTTAGAGGGACGCGCTAGGAGTCTATATTTT.

The chain uses TRBV28 and TRBJ1-5; D is unclear. V lost 2 bases and J lost 5, with 10 bases in between. The length of the CDR3 is 14 residues. Germline V gives CDR1 MDHEN, CDR2 SYDVKM. In DNA, the CDR3 is TGTGCCAGCAGTTTAAGAGGAAACGATCAGCCCCAGCATTTT. It is translated as CASSLRGNDQPQHF.

This clone was found once. The rearrangement uses TRBV4-3 and TRBJ2-2, with D unclear. Deletions cut 1 base from V and 5 bases from J, with 5 bases between. This CDR3 is built from 13 residues. CDR1 is LGHNA and CDR2 is YSLEER in the germline V gene. The CDR3 is CASSQGETGELFF. As DNA, the CDR3 is TGCGCCAGCAGCCAAGGGGAAACCGGGGAGCTGTTTTTT.

The chain is built from TRBV5-5 and TRBJ1-4, with no clear D. CDR3 length: 13 residues. Trimming took off 3 bases at V and 8 bases at J, with 11 bases between the two ends. Germline values: CDR1 SGHKS, CDR2 YYEKEE (reference sequence). The CDR3 reads CASSSAIGEKLFF. In DNA form, the CDR3 reads TGTGCCAGCAGCTCCGCGATCGGCGAAAAACTGTTTTTT.

The chain employs TRBV6-6 and TRBJ1-1; tentative D call: TRBD1 (5 bases). V was cut by 5 bases and J by 1 base, with 11 bases left in between. Germline V gene sequence: CDR1 MNHNY, CDR2 SVGAGI (reference sequence). CDR3 length: 14 amino acids. The DNA for the CDR3 is TGTGCCAGCAGTCCCGGGACGGAGAACACTGAAGCTTTCTTT. It translates to CASSPGTENTEAFF.

This chain links TRBV6-4 with TRBJ2-1, with D unresolved. In germline, CDR1 is MRHNA, CDR2 SNTAGT. CDR3 size: 12 residues. V gave up 0 bases and J gave up 13 bases, with 10 bases separating them. The CDR3 nucleotides are TGTGCCAGCAGTGACTCCGGATTAGTTCAGTTCTTC. Amino acids: CASSDSGLVQFF.

This clone was counted between two and nine times. The chain combines TRBV5-4 with TRBJ2-1, with D tentatively TRBD2 (6 bases). V gave up 4 bases and J gave up 6 bases, with 14 bases separating them. The CDR3 sequence is 14 residues long. The germline V gene has CDR1 SGHNT and CDR2 YYREEE (reference sequence). The CDR3 here is CASSPPGLFNEQFF. In DNA form, the CDR3 reads TGTGCCAGCAGCCCTCCGGGACTCTTCAATGAGCAGTTCTTC.

The chain carries TRBV9 and TRBJ2-2; maybe TRBD2 (6 bases). Germline loops: CDR1 SGDLS, CDR2 YYNGEE. The CDR3 consists of 15 residues. Deletions cut 0 bases from V and 5 bases from J, with 11 bases between. DNA of the CDR3: TGTGCCAGCAGCGTAGCGGCGGGGAGGACCGGGGAGCTGTTTTTT. It specifies CASSVAAGRTGELFF.

This clone was recorded a few times. V is TRBV18 and J is TRBJ2-2; unclear D gene. Germline CDR1 reads KGHSH; CDR2 reads LQKENI. Between the trimmed V and J ends, which lost 4 bases and 1 base, there was a span of 10 bases. The CDR3 contains 15 residues. The CDR3 DNA reads TGTGCCAGCTCACTCAATGACGGGAACACCGGGGAGCTGTTTTTT. Translating it yields CASSLNDGNTGELFF. Full variable domain (rest looked up from reference TRBV18 and TRBJ2-2): NAGVMQNPRHLVRRRGQEARLRCSPMKGHSHVYWYRQLPEEGLKFMVYLQKENIIDESGMPKERFSAEFPKEGPSILRIQQVVRGDSAAYFCASSLNDGNTGELFFGEGSRLTVL.

This clone was observed a handful of times. The chain recombines TRBV27 with TRBJ2-3; TRBD1 matches at 8 bases. J gave up 5 bases and V 10 bases, and 11 bases lay outside the gene matches. Per the germline V gene, CDR1 is MNHEY and CDR2 is SMNVEV (reference sequence). This CDR3 region has 14 residues. The CDR3 here is CATLDRGLGDTQYF. CDR3 in DNA: TGTGCCACCCTCGACAGGGGCCTAGGAGATACGCAGTATTTT.

This clone occurred a few times. The chain links TRBV7-9 to TRBJ2-7; 8 positions agree with TRBD2. Trimming removed 4 bases from V and 2 bases from J; junction bases left unmatched: 4. Per germline, CDR1 SEHNR and CDR2 FQNEAQ (reference sequence). The length of the CDR3 is 14 residues. CDR3 nucleotide sequence: TGTGCCAGCAGCTCCGCCGGGAGGGCCTACGAGCAGTACTTC. This sequence encodes CASSSAGRAYEQYF.

This clone occurred a few times. The V and J genes are TRBV4-3 and TRBJ1-2; unclear D gene. The CDR3 is made up of 15 amino acids. Germline CDR1 and CDR2: LGHNA and YSLEER. V lost 0 bases, J lost 4 bases, and 12 bases lay in between. CDR3 residues: CASSQETDRRYGYTF. CDR3 bases: TGCGCCAGCAGCCAAGAAACGGACCGCCGCTATGGCTACACCTTC.

This clone turned up a few times. The chain is built from TRBV2 and TRBJ1-6, with D perhaps TRBD1 (6 bases). This CDR3 is 13 amino acids long. Trimming cost V 9 bases and J 10 bases, with 16 bases left between them. Germline CDR1 SNHLY, CDR2 FYNNEI. CDR3 protein: CASSQGERSPLHF. CDR3 DNA: TGTGCCAGTTCACAGGGTGAACGATCACCCCTCCACTTT.

As regards this clone: The same CDR3 also results from other DNA sequences found in this sample. The chain carries TRBV6-6 and TRBJ1-4; D is perhaps TRBD1 (6 bases). Germline loops: CDR1 MNHNY, CDR2 SVGAGI (reference sequence). This CDR3 is 13 amino acids long. V shed 8 bases and J shed 0 bases, with 7 bases lying between them. The CDR3 spells CASRTATNEKLFF. DNA for the CDR3: TGTGCCAGCCGGACAGCAACTAATGAAAAACTGTTTTTT.